This is a list of T cell receptor beta chains from one sample in a study. TCRdb independently ran MiXCR on the 5' RACE reads; one entry per CDR3 protein. In the table there are fewer than 75,000 distinct CDR3 sequences, 26% of which are singletons. The sample consisted of tumor-infiltrating Tregs sorted from the breast tumor. These receptors all stem from a female donor with breast cancer. Both conserved end residues are part of each CDR3. The order of the fields is clone size, J gene, D gene, CDR3 length, V gene, CDR3 DNA, CDR3 protein. D genes are given only for firm matches. Size values are once, few and many counts, or a class for expanded clones, and some rows have none.

clone_size: NA
j_call: TRBJ1-1
d_call: TRBD1
cdr3_length: 15
v_call: TRBV7-9
cdr3_nt: TGTGCCAGCAGCTTAGGACAGGGGGCTCGCACTGAAGCTTTCTTT
cdr3_aa: CASSLGQGARTEAFF

clone_size: NA
j_call: TRBJ2-3
d_call: NA
cdr3_length: 11
v_call: TRBV7-2
cdr3_nt: TGTGCCAGCAGCAGAGGGGGTACGCAGTATTTT
cdr3_aa: CASSRGGTQYF

clone_size: NA
j_call: TRBJ1-2
d_call: TRBD1
cdr3_length: 15
v_call: TRBV5-1
cdr3_nt: TGCGCCAGCAGGATGACAGGGGATACTAACTATGGCTACACCTTC
cdr3_aa: CASRMTGDTNYGYTF

clone_size: few
j_call: TRBJ1-2
d_call: NA
cdr3_length: 12
v_call: TRBV29-1
cdr3_nt: TGCAGCGTTGGGGACGGGGACTATGGCTACACCTTC
cdr3_aa: CSVGDGDYGYTF

clone_size: NA
j_call: TRBJ2-3
d_call: NA
cdr3_length: 15
v_call: TRBV13
cdr3_nt: TGTGCCAGCAGCTCGCCTATAGGGCGGGGAGATACGCAGTATTTT
cdr3_aa: CASSSPIGRGDTQYF

clone_size: NA
j_call: TRBJ1-5
d_call: TRBD1
cdr3_length: 15
v_call: TRBV7-9
cdr3_nt: TGTGCCAGCAGTCTCTCAGGGGGTGGAGATCAGCCCCAGCATTTT
cdr3_aa: CASSLSGGGDQPQHF

clone_size: many
j_call: TRBJ2-1
d_call: NA
cdr3_length: 15
v_call: TRBV5-1
cdr3_nt: TGCGCCAGCAGCCCAGAGGCGGGGTCCTACAATGAGCAGTTCTTC
cdr3_aa: CASSPEAGSYNEQFF

clone_size: medium-sized
j_call: TRBJ1-1
d_call: TRBD1
cdr3_length: 14
v_call: TRBV2
cdr3_nt: TGTGCCAGCAGCTGGACAGGGCCCAACACTGAAGCTTTCTTT
cdr3_aa: CASSWTGPNTEAFF

clone_size: NA
j_call: TRBJ1-4
d_call: TRBD1
cdr3_length: 14
v_call: TRBV29-1
cdr3_nt: TGCAGCGTTGGTTCAGGGGGCGGCTGGGAAAAACTGTTTTTT
cdr3_aa: CSVGSGGGWEKLFF

clone_size: NA
j_call: TRBJ2-1
d_call: TRBD2
cdr3_length: 15
v_call: TRBV11-3
cdr3_nt: TGTGCCAGCAGCTTAGGCCGGGGGGGGAACAATGAGCAGTTCTTC
cdr3_aa: CASSLGRGGNNEQFF

clone_size: NA
j_call: TRBJ1-1
d_call: NA
cdr3_length: 12
v_call: TRBV6-2/TRBV6-3
cdr3_nt: TGTGCCAGTGAGGGGTTGTACACTGAAGCTTTCTTT
cdr3_aa: CASEGLYTEAFF

clone_size: many
j_call: TRBJ1-2
d_call: NA
cdr3_length: 12
v_call: TRBV20-1
cdr3_nt: TGCAGTGCTAGAAACTGGGACTATGGCTACACCTTC
cdr3_aa: CSARNWDYGYTF

clone_size: NA
j_call: TRBJ2-1
d_call: TRBD1
cdr3_length: 13
v_call: TRBV5-4
cdr3_nt: TGTGCCAGCAGCACCGACAGGGATAATGAGCAGTTCTTC
cdr3_aa: CASSTDRDNEQFF

clone_size: few
j_call: TRBJ1-4
d_call: TRBD1
cdr3_length: 15
v_call: TRBV5-1
cdr3_nt: TGCGCCAGCAGTCTTGGAGGGGGCAGTGGTGAAAAACTGTTTTTT
cdr3_aa: CASSLGGGSGEKLFF

clone_size: NA
j_call: TRBJ2-5
d_call: TRBD1
cdr3_length: 15
v_call: TRBV5-1
cdr3_nt: TGCGCCAGCAGCGGAGAACCGGGACAGGGGAAGACCCAGTACTTC
cdr3_aa: CASSGEPGQGKTQYF

clone_size: NA
j_call: TRBJ2-5
d_call: NA
cdr3_length: 13
v_call: TRBV5-1
cdr3_nt: TGCGCCAGCAGCTTGGTGAGGGAAGAGACCCAGTACTTC
cdr3_aa: CASSLVREETQYF